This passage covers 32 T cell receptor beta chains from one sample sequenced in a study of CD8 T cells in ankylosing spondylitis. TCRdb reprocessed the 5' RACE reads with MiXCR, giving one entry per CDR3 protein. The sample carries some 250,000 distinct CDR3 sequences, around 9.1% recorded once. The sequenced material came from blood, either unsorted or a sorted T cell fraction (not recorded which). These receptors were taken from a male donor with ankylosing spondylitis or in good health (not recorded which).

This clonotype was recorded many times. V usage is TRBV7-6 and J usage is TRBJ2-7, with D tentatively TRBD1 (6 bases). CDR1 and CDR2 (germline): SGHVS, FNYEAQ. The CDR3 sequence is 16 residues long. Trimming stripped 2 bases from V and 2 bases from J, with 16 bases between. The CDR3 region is CASSLLGGTSAYEQYF. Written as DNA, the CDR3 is TGTGCCAGCAGCTTATTAGGGGGAACCTCCGCCTACGAGCAGTACTTC.

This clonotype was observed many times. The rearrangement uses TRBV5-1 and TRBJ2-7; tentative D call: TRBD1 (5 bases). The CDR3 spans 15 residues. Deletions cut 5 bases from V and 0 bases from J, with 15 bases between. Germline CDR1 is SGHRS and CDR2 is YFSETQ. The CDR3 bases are TGCGCCAGCAGGACGGGCTTGGGGCACTCCTACGAGCAGTACTTC. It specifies CASRTGLGHSYEQYF.

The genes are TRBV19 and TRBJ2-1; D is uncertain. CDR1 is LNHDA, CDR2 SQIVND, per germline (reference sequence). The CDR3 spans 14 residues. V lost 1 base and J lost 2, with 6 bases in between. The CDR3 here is CASSIAGAYNEQFF. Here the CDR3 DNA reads TGTGCCAGTAGTATAGCGGGCGCCTACAATGAGCAGTTCTTC.

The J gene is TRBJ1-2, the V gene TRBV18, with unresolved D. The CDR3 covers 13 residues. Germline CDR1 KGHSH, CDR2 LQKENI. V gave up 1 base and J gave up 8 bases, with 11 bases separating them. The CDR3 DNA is TGTGCCAGCTCACCACGACCCTCGGACGGCTACACCTTC. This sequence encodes CASSPRPSDGYTF.

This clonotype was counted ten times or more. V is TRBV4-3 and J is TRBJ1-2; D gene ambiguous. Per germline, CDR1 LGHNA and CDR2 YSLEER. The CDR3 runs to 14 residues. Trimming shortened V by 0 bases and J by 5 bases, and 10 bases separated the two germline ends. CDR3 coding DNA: TGCGCCAGCAGCCAAGAATTTGGTGGTTATGGCTACACCTTC. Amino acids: CASSQEFGGYGYTF.

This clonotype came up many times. The DNA of the CDR3 is TGTGCCAGCAGTCAACACGAGCAGTACTTC. Its protein is CASSQHEQYF. The rearrangement uses TRBV27 and TRBJ2-7; the D is unclear. V was pared by 5 bases and J by 5 bases, with 4 bases between. This CDR3 comprises 10 residues. Germline V lookup: CDR1 MNHEY, CDR2 SMNVEV (reference sequence).

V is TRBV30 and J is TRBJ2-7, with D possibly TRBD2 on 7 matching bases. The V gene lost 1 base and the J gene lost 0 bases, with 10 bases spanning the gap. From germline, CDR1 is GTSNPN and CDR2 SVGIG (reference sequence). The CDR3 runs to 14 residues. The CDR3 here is CAWSEGGGSYEQYF. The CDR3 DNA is TGTGCCTGGAGTGAGGGGGGGGGCTCCTACGAGCAGTACTTC.

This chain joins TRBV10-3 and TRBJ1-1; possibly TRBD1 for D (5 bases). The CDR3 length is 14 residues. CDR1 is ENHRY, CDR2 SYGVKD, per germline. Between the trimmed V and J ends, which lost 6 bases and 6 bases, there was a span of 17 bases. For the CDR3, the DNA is TGTGCCATCAGCCCCGGGACGGCCGGCTCTGAAGCTTTCTTT. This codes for CAISPGTAGSEAFF.

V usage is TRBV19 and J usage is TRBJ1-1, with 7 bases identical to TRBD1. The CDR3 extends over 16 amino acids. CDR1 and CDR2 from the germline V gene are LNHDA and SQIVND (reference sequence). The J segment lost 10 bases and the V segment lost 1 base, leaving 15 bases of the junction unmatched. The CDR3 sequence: CASSIVAQGGTVGAFF. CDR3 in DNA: TGTGCCAGTAGTATAGTGGCCCAGGGAGGGACAGTCGGAGCTTTCTTT.

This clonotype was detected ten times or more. The CDR3 region has the DNA TGTGCCACCAGCAGAGAAGGGGGACTAGAGCTCCAGTACTTC. This encodes CATSREGGLELQYF. The chain links TRBV15 to TRBJ2-5; 8 bases map to TRBD2. Germline CDR1 LNHNV, CDR2 YYDKDF (reference sequence). The CDR3 consists of 14 residues. The junction had 7 bases not matched to a gene; V was cut back by 0 bases and J by 10 bases.

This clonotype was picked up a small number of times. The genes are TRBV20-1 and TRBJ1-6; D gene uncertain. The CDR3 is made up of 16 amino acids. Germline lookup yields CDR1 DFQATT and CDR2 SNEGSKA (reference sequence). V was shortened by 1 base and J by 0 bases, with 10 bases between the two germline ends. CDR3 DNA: TGCAGTGCTAGAGTTTTGCCCAGCTCCTATAATTCACCCCTCCACTTT. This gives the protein CSARVLPSSYNSPLHF.

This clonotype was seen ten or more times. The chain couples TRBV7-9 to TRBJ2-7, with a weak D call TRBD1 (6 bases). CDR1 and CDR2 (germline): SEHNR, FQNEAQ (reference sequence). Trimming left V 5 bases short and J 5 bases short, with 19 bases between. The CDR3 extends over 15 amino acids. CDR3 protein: CASSVIGQLFHEQYF. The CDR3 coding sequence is TGTGCCAGCAGCGTCATTGGACAGCTTTTCCACGAGCAGTACTTC. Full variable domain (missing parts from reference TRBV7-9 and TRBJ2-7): DTGVSQNPRHKITKRGQNVTFRCDPISEHNRLYWYRQTLGQGPEFLTYFQNEAQLEKSRLLSDRFSAERPKGSFSTLEIQRTEQGDSAMYLCASSVIGQLFHEQYFGPGTRLTVT.

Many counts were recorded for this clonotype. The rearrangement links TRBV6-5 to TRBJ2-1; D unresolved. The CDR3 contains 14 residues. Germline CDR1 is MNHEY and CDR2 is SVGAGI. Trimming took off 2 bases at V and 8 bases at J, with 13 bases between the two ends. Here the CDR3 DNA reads TGTGCCAGCAGTTACGACATCGGTCCGGATGAGCAGTTCTTC. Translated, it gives CASSYDIGPDEQFF.

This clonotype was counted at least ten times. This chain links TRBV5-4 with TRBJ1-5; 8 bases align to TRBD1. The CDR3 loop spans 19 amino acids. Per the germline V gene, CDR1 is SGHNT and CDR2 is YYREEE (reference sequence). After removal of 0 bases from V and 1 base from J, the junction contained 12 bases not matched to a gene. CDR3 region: CASSLVRQQGADSNQPQHF. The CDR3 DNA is TGTGCCAGCAGCTTGGTGCGGCAGCAGGGGGCGGACAGCAATCAGCCCCAGCATTTT.

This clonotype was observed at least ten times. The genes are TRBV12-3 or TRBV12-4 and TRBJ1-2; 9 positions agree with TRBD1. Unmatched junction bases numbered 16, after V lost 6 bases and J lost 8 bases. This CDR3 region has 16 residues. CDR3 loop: CASSNWVRGTGSGYTF. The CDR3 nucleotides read TGTGCCAGCAGCAATTGGGTCCGTGGGACAGGGAGCGGCTACACCTTC.

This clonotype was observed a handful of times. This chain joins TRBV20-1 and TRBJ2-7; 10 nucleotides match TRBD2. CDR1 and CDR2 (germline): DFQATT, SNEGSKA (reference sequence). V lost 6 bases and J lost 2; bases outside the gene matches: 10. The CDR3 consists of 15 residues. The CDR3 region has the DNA TGCAGTGCCCAGACTAGCGGGTCAGCCCCCTACGAGCAGTACTTC. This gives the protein CSAQTSGSAPYEQYF.

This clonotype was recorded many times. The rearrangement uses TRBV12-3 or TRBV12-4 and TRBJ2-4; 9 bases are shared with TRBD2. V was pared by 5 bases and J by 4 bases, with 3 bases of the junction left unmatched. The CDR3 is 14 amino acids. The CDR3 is CASSNSGGKNIQYF. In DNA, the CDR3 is TGTGCCAGCAGTAATAGCGGGGGAAAAAACATTCAGTACTTC.

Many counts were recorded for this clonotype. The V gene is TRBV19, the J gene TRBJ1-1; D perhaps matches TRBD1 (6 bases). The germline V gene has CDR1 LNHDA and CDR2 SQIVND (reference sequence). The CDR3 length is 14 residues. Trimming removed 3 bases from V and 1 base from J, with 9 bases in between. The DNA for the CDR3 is TGTGCCAGTAGTATCCTACAGGGGAACACTGAAGCTTTCTTT. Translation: CASSILQGNTEAFF.

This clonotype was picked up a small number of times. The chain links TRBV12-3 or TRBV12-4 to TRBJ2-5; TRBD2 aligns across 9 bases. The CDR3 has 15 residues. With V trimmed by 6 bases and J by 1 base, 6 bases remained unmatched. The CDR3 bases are TGTGCCAGCAGCACCCTACTAGCGGGCCAAGAGACCCAGTACTTC. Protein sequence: CASSTLLAGQETQYF.

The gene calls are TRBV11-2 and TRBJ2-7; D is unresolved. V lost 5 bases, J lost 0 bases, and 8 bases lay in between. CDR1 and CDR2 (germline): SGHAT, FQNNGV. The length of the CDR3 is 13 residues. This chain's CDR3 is CASSPFSSYEQYF. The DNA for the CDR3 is TGTGCCAGCAGCCCCTTTAGCTCCTACGAGCAGTACTTC.

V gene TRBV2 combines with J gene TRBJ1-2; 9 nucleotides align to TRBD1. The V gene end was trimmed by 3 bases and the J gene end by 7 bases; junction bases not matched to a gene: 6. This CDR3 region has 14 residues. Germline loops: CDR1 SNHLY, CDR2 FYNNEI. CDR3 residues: CASSDEGTGTGYTF. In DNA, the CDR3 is TGTGCCAGCAGTGATGAGGGGACAGGGACTGGCTACACCTTC.

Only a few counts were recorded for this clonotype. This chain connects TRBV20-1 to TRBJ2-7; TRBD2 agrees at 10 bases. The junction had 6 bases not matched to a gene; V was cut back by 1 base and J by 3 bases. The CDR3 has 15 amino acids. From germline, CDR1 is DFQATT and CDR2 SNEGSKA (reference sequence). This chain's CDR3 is CSARGEAGGLYEQYF. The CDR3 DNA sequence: TGCAGTGCTAGAGGTGAAGCGGGGGGGCTCTACGAGCAGTACTTC.

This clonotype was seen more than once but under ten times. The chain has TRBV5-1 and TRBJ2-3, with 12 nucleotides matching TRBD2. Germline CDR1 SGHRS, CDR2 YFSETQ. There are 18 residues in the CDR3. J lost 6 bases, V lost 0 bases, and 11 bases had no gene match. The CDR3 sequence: CASSLERTSGARVDTQYF. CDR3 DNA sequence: TGCGCCAGCAGCTTGGAGCGGACTAGCGGGGCCCGCGTGGATACGCAGTATTTT.

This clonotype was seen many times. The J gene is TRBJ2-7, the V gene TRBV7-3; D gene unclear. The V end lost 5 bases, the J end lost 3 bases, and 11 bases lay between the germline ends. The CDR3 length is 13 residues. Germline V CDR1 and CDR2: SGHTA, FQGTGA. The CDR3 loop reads CASSPPQSYEQYF. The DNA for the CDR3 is TGTGCCAGCAGCCCCCCACAGAGCTACGAGCAGTACTTC.

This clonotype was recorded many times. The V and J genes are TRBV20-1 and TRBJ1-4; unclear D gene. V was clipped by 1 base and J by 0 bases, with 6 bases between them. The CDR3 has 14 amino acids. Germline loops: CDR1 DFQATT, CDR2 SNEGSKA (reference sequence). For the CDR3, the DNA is TGCAGTGCTAGAGGGGCAGCAACTAATGAAAAACTGTTTTTT. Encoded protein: CSARGAATNEKLFF.

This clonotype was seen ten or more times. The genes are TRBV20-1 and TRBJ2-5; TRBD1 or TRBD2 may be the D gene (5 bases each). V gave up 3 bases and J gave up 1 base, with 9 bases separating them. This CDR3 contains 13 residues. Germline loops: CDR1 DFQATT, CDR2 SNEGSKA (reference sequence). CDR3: CSASPGPQETQYF. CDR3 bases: TGCAGTGCTAGTCCGGGACCCCAAGAGACCCAGTACTTC.

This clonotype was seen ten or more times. CDR3 nucleotides: TGTGCCAGCACCACAGGGGTGAGGGACTATGGCTACACCTTC. Its protein product is CASTTGVRDYGYTF. The rearrangement links TRBV5-6 to TRBJ1-2; 7 bases align to TRBD1. The CDR3 is 14 residues long. V gave up 6 bases and J gave up 3 bases; unmatched junction bases: 8. Germline loops: CDR1 SGHDT, CDR2 YYEEEE.

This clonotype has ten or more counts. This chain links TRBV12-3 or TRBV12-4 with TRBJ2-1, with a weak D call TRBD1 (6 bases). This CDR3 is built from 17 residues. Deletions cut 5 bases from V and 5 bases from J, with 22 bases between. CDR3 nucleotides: TGTGCCAGCAGTCTCACCGGTTGGACAGCATCAGACAATGAGCAGTTCTTC. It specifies CASSLTGWTASDNEQFF.

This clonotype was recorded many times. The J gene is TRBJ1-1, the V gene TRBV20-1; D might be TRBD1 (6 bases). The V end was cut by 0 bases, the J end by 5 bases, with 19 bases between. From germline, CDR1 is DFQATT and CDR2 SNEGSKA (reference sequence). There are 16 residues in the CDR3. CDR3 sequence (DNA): TGCAGTGCTAGAGATAATGGCGCAGGGGAGAGAACTGAAGCTTTCTTT. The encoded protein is CSARDNGAGERTEAFF.

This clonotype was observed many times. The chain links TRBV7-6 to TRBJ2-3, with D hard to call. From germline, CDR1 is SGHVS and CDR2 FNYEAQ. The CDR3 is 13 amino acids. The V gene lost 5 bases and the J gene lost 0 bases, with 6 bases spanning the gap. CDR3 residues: CASSPTSTDTQYF. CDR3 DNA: TGTGCCAGCAGCCCGACTAGCACAGATACGCAGTATTTT.

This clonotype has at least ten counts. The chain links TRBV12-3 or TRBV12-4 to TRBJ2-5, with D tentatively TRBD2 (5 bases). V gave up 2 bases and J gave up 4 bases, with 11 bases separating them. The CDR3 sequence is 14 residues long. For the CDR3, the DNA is TGTGCCAGCAGTTTAAACCTAGCCGCAGAGACCCAGTACTTC. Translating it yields CASSLNLAAETQYF.

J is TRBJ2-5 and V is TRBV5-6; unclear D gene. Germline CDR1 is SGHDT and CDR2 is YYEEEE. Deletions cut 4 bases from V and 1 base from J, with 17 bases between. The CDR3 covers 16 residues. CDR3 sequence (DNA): TGTGCCAGCAGCCTCCGACCGAGCTACCTCCAAGAGACCCAGTACTTC. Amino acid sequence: CASSLRPSYLQETQYF.